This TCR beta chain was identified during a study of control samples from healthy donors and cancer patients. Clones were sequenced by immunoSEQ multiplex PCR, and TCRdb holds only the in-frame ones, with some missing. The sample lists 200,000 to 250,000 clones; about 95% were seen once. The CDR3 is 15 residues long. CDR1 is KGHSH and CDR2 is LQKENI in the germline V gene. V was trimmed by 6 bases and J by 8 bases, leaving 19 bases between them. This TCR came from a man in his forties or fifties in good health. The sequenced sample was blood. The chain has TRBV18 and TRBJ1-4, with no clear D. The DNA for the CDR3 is TGTGCCAGCTCTCCTGACTGGATAATGGGAGAAAAACTGTTTTTT. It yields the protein CASSPDWIMGEKLFF.